What follows are 17 T cell receptor beta chains derived from one specimen sequenced in a study of radiotherapy plus CTLA-4 blockade in lung cancer. Clones were sequenced by immunoSEQ multiplex PCR, and TCRdb holds only the in-frame ones, with some missing. The repertoire has roughly 46,000 clones, 70% to 80% of them found once; the top ten carry approximately 8.8%. The sequenced sample was peripheral blood, obtained from a patient treated with radiotherapy plus ipilimumab. The receptors derive from a human donor with non-small cell lung cancer who had stable disease on radiotherapy plus ipilimumab.

The chain links TRBV7-9 to TRBJ2-5; D unclear. Trimming took off 3 bases at V and 0 bases at J, with 14 bases between the two ends. The CDR3 sequence is 16 residues long. Looked up from germline, CDR1 is SEHNR and CDR2 is FQNEAQ (reference sequence). The CDR3 DNA is TGTGCCAGCAGCTTCCACCCGTTTAGGTACCAAGAGACCCAGTACTTC. This gives the protein CASSFHPFRYQETQYF.

V usage is TRBV6-1 and J usage is TRBJ2-5, with D unresolved. V was cut by 10 bases and J by 3 bases, with 15 bases left in between. This CDR3 contains 13 residues. CDR1 and CDR2 (germline): MNHNS, SASEGT. CDR3 sequence reads: CATVETVKETQYF. DNA of the CDR3: TGTGCCACCGTGGAGACGGTGAAAGAGACCCAGTACTTC.

A few counts support this clone. This chain links TRBV7-2 with TRBJ2-5; no firm D call. The CDR3 extends over 13 amino acids. V shed 1 base and J shed 5 bases, with 8 bases lying between them. The germline CDR1 and CDR2 sequences are SGHTA and FQGNSA. CDR3 coding DNA: TGTGCCAGCAGCTTAGGCAGTAGCGAGACCCAGTACTTC. Protein sequence: CASSLGSSETQYF. The variable domain in full, completed from reference TRBV7-2 and TRBJ2-5, reads GAGVSQSPSNKVTEKGKDVELRCDPISGHTALYWYRQSLGQGLEFLIYFQGNSAPDKSGLPSDRFSAERTGGSVSTLTIQRTQQEDSAVYLCASSLGSSETQYFGPGTRLLVL.

This clone was seen a handful of times. This chain uses TRBV5-1 with TRBJ1-1; possibly TRBD1 for D (5 bases). With 4 bases removed from V and 1 base from J, the gap between germline ends came to 11 bases. CDR3 length: 14 residues. The germline CDR1 and CDR2 sequences are SGHRS and YFSETQ. Written as DNA, the CDR3 is TGCGCCAGCAGCCTGGGACCGTCGAACACTGAAGCTTTCTTT. Its protein is CASSLGPSNTEAFF.

The rearrangement links TRBV19 to TRBJ1-4, with D perhaps TRBD1 (5 bases). Trimming stripped 4 bases from V and 2 bases from J, with 8 bases between. Per the germline V gene, CDR1 is LNHDA and CDR2 is SQIVND (reference sequence). The CDR3 has 14 residues. CDR3 sequence (DNA): TGTGCCAGTAGTAGGGGCAGCACTAATGAAAAACTGTTTTTT. Translation gives CASSRGSTNEKLFF.

The chain couples TRBV9 to TRBJ2-5, with 8 bases lining up with TRBD2. The ends lost 0 bases at V and 6 bases at J; junction bases unmatched: 4. Germline CDR1 SGDLS, CDR2 YYNGEE. This CDR3 has 14 amino acids. CDR3 nucleotides: TGTGCCAGCAGCGTAGCGGGGGGGGGTCAGACCCAGTACTTC. Translation gives CASSVAGGGQTQYF.

The chain combines TRBV11-2 with TRBJ1-2; D is unresolved. Trimming stripped 4 bases from V and 5 bases from J, with 11 bases between. This CDR3 region has 13 residues. Germline loops: CDR1 SGHAT, CDR2 FQNNGV. CDR3 sequence (DNA): TGTGCCAGCAGCTCGAATGTCCTATATGGCTACACCTTC. Translating it yields CASSSNVLYGYTF.

The J gene is TRBJ1-2, the V gene TRBV4-3, with a weak D call TRBD1 (5 bases). V lost 0 bases to trimming and J lost 4 bases, with 15 bases between them. The germline V gene has CDR1 LGHNA and CDR2 YSLEER. The CDR3 is 16 residues long. The CDR3, as DNA: TGCGCCAGCAGCCAAGAAAGGTTGGGGCAGCCCTATGGCTACACCTTC. Translated, it gives CASSQERLGQPYGYTF.

V gene TRBV5-5 combines with J gene TRBJ2-7; D gene unclear. Germline V gives CDR1 SGHKS, CDR2 YYEKEE (reference sequence). There are 12 residues in the CDR3. The germline V and J ends were trimmed by 0 bases and 4 bases, with 5 bases remaining between them. As DNA, the CDR3 is TGTGCCAGCAGCTTGGGGGGATACGAGCAGTACGTC. Protein: CASSLGGYEQYV.

This chain uses TRBV18 with TRBJ1-5; unclear D gene. The CDR3 covers 15 residues. Between the trimmed V and J ends, which lost 4 bases and 1 base, there was a span of 11 bases. In germline, CDR1 is KGHSH, CDR2 LQKENI. The CDR3 sequence is CASSLATGSNQPQHF. The CDR3 coding sequence is TGTGCCAGCTCACTAGCGACGGGGAGCAATCAGCCCCAGCATTTT.

This chain joins TRBV29-1 and TRBJ2-5; D is unresolved. The germline V and J ends were trimmed by 3 bases and 5 bases, with 10 bases remaining between them. Germline assignment: CDR1 SQVTM and CDR2 ANQGSEA. The CDR3 is 12 amino acids. As DNA, the CDR3 is TGCAGCGTTGAGGAAGAGGTTGAGACCCAGTACTTC. Amino acid sequence: CSVEEEVETQYF.

V gene TRBV27 combines with J gene TRBJ2-2; 8 nucleotides agree with TRBD2. The V gene's germline CDR1 is MNHEY and CDR2 SMNVEV (reference sequence). The junction had 9 bases not matched to a gene; V was cut back by 3 bases and J by 9 bases. This CDR3 is 15 amino acids long. The CDR3 reads CASSFGGGMTRELFF. DNA of the CDR3: TGTGCCAGCAGTTTCGGGGGGGGCATGACCCGGGAGCTGTTTTTT.

This clone was seen only once. CDR3 nucleotide sequence: TGCGCCAGTACATGGAACACCGGGGAGCTGTTTTTT. This codes for CASTWNTGELFF. V is TRBV10-2 and J is TRBJ2-2; D remains ambiguous. Germline V lookup: CDR1 WSHSY, CDR2 SAAADI. Trimming took off 9 bases at V and 1 base at J, with 6 bases between the two ends. The CDR3 consists of 12 residues.

This CDR3 is CASSLGGPMYV. CDR3 DNA sequence: TGTGCCAGCAGCTTAGGGGGACCGATGTACGTC. The V call is TRBV7-9, the J call TRBJ2-7; D tentatively fits TRBD1 or TRBD2 (5 bases each). Germline loops: CDR1 SEHNR, CDR2 FQNEAQ (reference sequence). The V and J ends lost 1 base and 12 bases respectively, with 10 bases between them. This CDR3 spans 11 amino acids.

The V gene is TRBV6-5, the J gene TRBJ1-1; possibly TRBD1 for D (6 bases). V gave up 6 bases and J gave up 10 bases, with 21 bases separating them. CDR1 and CDR2 from the germline V gene are MNHEY and SVGAGI. CDR3 length: 14 amino acids. The CDR3 DNA follows: TGTGCCAGCAGCTACACCTCGGGGGGCCGGCTAGCTTTCTTT. It codes for CASSYTSGGRLAFF.

The chain couples TRBV11-2 to TRBJ2-1; D may be TRBD1 (6 bases). Germline-derived CDR1 and CDR2 are SGHAT and FQNNGV. The CDR3 sequence is 13 residues long. V gave up 5 bases and J gave up 8 bases, with 13 bases separating them. CDR3 bases: TGTGCCAGCAGCGAGGACAGAGGCGATGAGCAGTTCTTC. Protein product: CASSEDRGDEQFF.

This chain uses TRBV19 with TRBJ1-1, with TRBD1 matching 9 bases. Per germline, CDR1 LNHDA and CDR2 SQIVND (reference sequence). The CDR3 totals 14 residues. V shed 7 bases, J shed 1 base, and the junction held 4 bases outside the gene matches. The CDR3 DNA reads as TGTGCCAGTACTGCGGGACAGGGGAACACTGAAGCTTTCTTT. It encodes CASTAGQGNTEAFF.